The entry below describes one TCR beta chain. Its antigen target is currently unknown. Per-base qualities were not stored, and no clone one base away is much larger. This specimen belongs to a study of T cell responses to AZD1222 COVID-19 vaccine (dated by TCRdb to the early 2020s). About the study as a whole: AZD1222 recipients given second doses at about 4 weeks or at about 12 weeks were pooled, since spike-specific TCR depth and breadth were not found to differ between the two schedules. TCR sequencing covered 233 trial participants: 207 given two doses of AZD1222 and around 25 given two doses of MenACWY control vaccine. Trial participants were enrolled by age into 18-55, 56-69 and 70-plus year subgroups, with roughly 160, 29 and 62 TCR-sequenced participants respectively. Study-wide conclusions, independent of this receptor: Reportedly, almost half of the unique spike-specific TCRs recognized epitopes lying outside the regions that are mutated in the B.1.351 and B.1.1.7 variants. Participants were mostly white British, with more females than males. The authors suggested clonal diversity may have been underestimated. The 56-69-year group was small, and its depth increase did not reach significance, likely because of low power. After two AZD1222 doses, spike-specific TCR breadth and depth were significantly higher than at day 0 and than in MenACWY recipients. Conclusions about previously exposed vaccinees are limited, since just five or six AZD1222 recipients were seropositive for SARS-CoV-2 at baseline. CD4 TCRs associated with the vaccine covered the entire spike protein, and the dominant responses were in regions 160-218 and 743-854. Because no samples from the day 14 peak response were available, repertoires could be characterized only after the peak T cell response.

In the paper's terms, the time point label means: baseline before first vaccination. Vaccinee samples came from UK trials COV001 and COV002, including a single-blind randomized controlled phase 2/3 trial of AZD1222 (ChAdOx1 nCoV-19) in healthy adults. For TCRbeta chain sequencing, PBMC samples were collected from trial participants at day 0 and at day 28 after the second dose. The CDR3 regions of human TCRbeta chains were analyzed by immunosequencing. In the authors' own workflow: Repertoire TCRs were matched against a reference library of SARS-CoV-2-specific TCRs generated with the MIRA antigen-specificity platform. Breadth was defined as the fraction of unique TCRs that were SARS-CoV-2-associated, and depth was defined as the fraction of total T cells that were SARS-CoV-2-associated. Using the MIRA data, each spike-specific TCR was mapped to the spike region that the TCR reacts to and placed in a CD4 or CD8 class. Log10-transformed breadth and depth values were compared by one-way ANOVA with Sidak's multiple comparisons tests. This is the immuneACCESS table as TCRdb keeps it, with only in-frame sequences that have V and J called. A part of the clones is gone; compared with another copy, unresolved V genes explain less than half, and the rest is unexplained. The DNA was the basis for D and trimming; V, J and clone size are from that table. The table for this sample lists about 100,000 clones; under 95% of them were counted only once. 1% to 1.5% of the sample comes from the top ten.

CDR1 and CDR2, per the germline V gene (reference sequence), are MNHNY and SVGAGI. The CDR3 runs 13 amino acids, cysteine and phenylalanine included. The entry retains the CDR3 DNA only, 39 bases that are in frame from base 1. V is pared back by 7 bases and J by 2 bases, with 8 bases lying between the germline termini. This receptor was taken from an adult in good health. The sequences come from peripheral blood, collected on day 0 of AZD1222 vaccination. Recombination joined TRBV6-6 with TRBJ1-4, with the identity of the D gene unclear. The DNA sequence follows: TGTGCCAGCATGGGTGGGACTAATGAAAAACTGTTTTTT. It specifies CASMGGTNEKLFF.